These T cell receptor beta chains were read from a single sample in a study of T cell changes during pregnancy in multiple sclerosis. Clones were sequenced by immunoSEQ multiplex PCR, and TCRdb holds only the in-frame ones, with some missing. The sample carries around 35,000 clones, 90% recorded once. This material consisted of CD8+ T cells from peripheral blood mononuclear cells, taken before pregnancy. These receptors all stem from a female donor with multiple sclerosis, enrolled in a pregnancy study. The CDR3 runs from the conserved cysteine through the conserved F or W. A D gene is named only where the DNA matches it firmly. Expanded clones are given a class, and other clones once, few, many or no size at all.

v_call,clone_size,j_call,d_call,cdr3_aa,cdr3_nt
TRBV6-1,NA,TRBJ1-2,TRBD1,CASSDEGQPYGYTF,TGTGCCAGCAGCGACGAGGGACAGCCCTATGGCTACACCTTC
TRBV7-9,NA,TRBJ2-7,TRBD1,CASSLLRDRAPSLYF,TGTGCCAGCAGCCTACTCCGGGACAGGGCCCCTTCTCTGTACTTC
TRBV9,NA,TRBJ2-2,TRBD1,CASSPGGGTGRPGELFF,TGTGCCAGCAGCCCGGGGGGTGGGACAGGGAGACCCGGGGAGCTGTTTTTT
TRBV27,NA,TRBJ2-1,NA,CASSFLVGGGSEQFF,TGTGCCAGCAGTTTTTTAGTGGGGGGAGGTAGTGAGCAGTTCTTC
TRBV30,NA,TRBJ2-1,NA,CAWSVLAGEQFF,TGTGCCTGGAGTGTCCTGGCTGGTGAGCAGTTCTTC
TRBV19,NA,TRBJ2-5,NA,CASKQIGGAGETQYF,TGTGCCAGTAAGCAAATTGGAGGGGCTGGAGAGACCCAGTACTTC
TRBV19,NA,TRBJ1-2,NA,CAVGFFGPGNGYTF,TGTGCCGTAGGCTTTTTCGGTCCCGGGAACGGCTACACCTTC
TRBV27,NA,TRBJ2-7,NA,CASSLLDTTYEQYF,TGTGCCAGCAGTTTACTGGACACGACTTACGAGCAGTACTTC
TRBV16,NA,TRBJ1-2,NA,CASSQSGQGGGYTF,TGTGCCAGCAGCCAATCAGGCCAGGGAGGCGGCTACACCTTC
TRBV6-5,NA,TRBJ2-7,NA,CASSYSGVLYEQYF,TGTGCCAGCAGTTACTCGGGAGTCCTTTACGAGCAGTACTTC
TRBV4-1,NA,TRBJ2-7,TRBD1,CASSQVDRGGQYEQYF,TGCGCCAGCAGCCAAGTAGACAGGGGTGGCCAGTACGAGCAGTACTTC
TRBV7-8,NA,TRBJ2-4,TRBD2,CASSLERGGRDIQYF,TGTGCCAGCAGCTTAGAGCGGGGGGGGAGGGACATTCAGTACTTC
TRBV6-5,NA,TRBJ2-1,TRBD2,CASSYTSGSYNEQFF,TGTGCCAGCAGTTACACTAGCGGGAGCTACAATGAGCAGTTCTTC
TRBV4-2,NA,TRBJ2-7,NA,CASSQDQDRRYEQYF,TGTGCCAGCAGCCAAGATCAGGACAGACGCTACGAGCAGTACTTC
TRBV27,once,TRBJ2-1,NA,CASSWLQGSYNEQFF,TGTGCCAGCAGTTGGCTACAGGGCTCCTACAATGAGCAGTTCTTC
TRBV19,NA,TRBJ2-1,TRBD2,CASSSPLAGGLNEQFF,TGTGCCAGTAGTAGCCCCCTAGCGGGAGGGCTCAATGAGCAGTTCTTC
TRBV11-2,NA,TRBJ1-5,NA,CASTLGHNQPQHF,TGTGCCAGCACCCTGGGACACAATCAGCCCCAGCATTTT
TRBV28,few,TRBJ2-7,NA,CASSTRTDSSYEQYF,TGTGCCAGCAGTACCCGGACAGACAGCTCCTACGAGCAGTACTTC
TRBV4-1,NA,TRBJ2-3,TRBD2,CASSQDASGAFTDTQYF,TGCGCCAGCAGCCAAGACGCCAGCGGGGCCTTCACAGATACGCAGTATTTT
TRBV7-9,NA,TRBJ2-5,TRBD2,CASSFVSTGGVETQYF,TGTGCCAGCAGCTTCGTCTCGACGGGGGGGGTGGAGACCCAGTACTTC
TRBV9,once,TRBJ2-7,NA,CASSPRTGSSYEQYF,TGTGCCAGCAGCCCCCGGACTGGAAGCTCCTACGAGCAGTACTTC
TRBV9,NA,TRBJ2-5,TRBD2,CASSSGTREETQYF,TGTGCCAGCAGCTCCGGGACTAGGGAAGAGACCCAGTACTTC
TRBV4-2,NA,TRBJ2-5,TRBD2,CASSHLAGVETQYF,TGTGCCAGCAGCCACTTAGCGGGAGTGGAGACCCAGTACTTC
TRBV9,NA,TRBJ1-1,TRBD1,CASSPGQVMNTEAFF,TGTGCCAGCAGCCCGGGACAGGTCATGAACACTGAAGCTTTCTTT
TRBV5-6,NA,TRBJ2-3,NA,CASSPKPRDSRADTQYF,TGTGCCAGCAGCCCCAAACCCCGGGACTCCCGCGCGGATACGCAGTATTTT
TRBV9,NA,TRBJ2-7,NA,CASSPRGSSYEQYF,TGTGCCAGCTCACCTAGGGGCAGCTCCTACGAGCAGTACTTC
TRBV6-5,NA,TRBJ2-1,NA,CASSYGQGMDEQFF,TGTGCCAGCAGTTACGGTCAGGGGATGGATGAGCAGTTCTTC
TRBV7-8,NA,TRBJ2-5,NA,CASSLGAGGGKETQYF,TGTGCCAGCAGCTTGGGGGCGGGCGGCGGAAAAGAGACCCAGTACTTC
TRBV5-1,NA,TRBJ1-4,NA,CASSLAEAATNEKLFF,TGCGCCAGCAGCTTGGCCGAGGCAGCAACTAATGAAAAACTGTTTTTT
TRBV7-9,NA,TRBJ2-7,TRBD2,CASSPPGGYEQYF,TGTGCCAGCAGCCCCCCGGGGGGCTACGAGCAGTACTTC
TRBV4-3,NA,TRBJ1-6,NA,CASSQDLGAVYSPLHF,TGCGCCAGCAGCCAAGATTTGGGGGCTGTTTATTCACCCCTCCACTTT